What follows are 31 T cell receptor beta chains derived from one specimen sequenced in a study of shared clonotypes between healthy human individuals. Measured with immunoSEQ multiplex PCR; TCRdb has only the in-frame clones, and not every one. Counted here are about half a million clones, more than 65% occurring once; the ten biggest clones make up over 10%. The sample taken for sequencing was PBMCs. The receptors shown here come from a woman aged 40 to 50 in good health. Some clones in this sample may be carry-over from other donors' samples.

The genes are TRBV14 and TRBJ2-5; 7 bases match TRBD2. CDR3 length: 14 residues. After removal of 6 bases from V and 5 bases from J, the junction contained 9 bases not matched to a gene. From germline, CDR1 is SGHDN and CDR2 FVKESK. The CDR3 reads CASRNRGSGETQYF. The CDR3 nucleotides are TGTGCCAGCAGGAACCGCGGGAGCGGTGAGACCCAGTACTTC.

The CDR3 is CASSPGQGYGYTF. The CDR3 DNA reads TGTGCCAGCAGCCCCGGACAGGGGTATGGCTACACCTTC. The chain joins TRBV7-2 to TRBJ1-2; 9 bases fit TRBD1. This CDR3 is 13 amino acids long. Trimming at V came to 5 bases and at J to 5 bases, leaving 3 bases not matched to a gene. CDR1 is SGHTA and CDR2 is FQGNSA in the germline V gene. Variable domain in full (rest from reference TRBV7-2 and TRBJ1-2): GAGVSQSPSNKVTEKGKDVELRCDPISGHTALYWYRQSLGQGLEFLIYFQGNSAPDKSGLPSDRFSAERTGGSVSTLTIQRTQQEDSAVYLCASSPGQGYGYTFGSGTRLTVV.

The chain has TRBV9 and TRBJ2-7; 12 positions agree with TRBD2. From germline, CDR1 is SGDLS and CDR2 YYNGEE. V shed 4 bases, J shed 2 bases, and the junction held 7 bases outside the gene matches. The CDR3 spans 16 residues. CDR3 bases: TGTGCCAGCAGCTCCGGACTAGCGGGATTTCCCTACGAGCAGTACTTC. It encodes CASSSGLAGFPYEQYF.

This clone was observed a single time. V gene TRBV28 combines with J gene TRBJ1-5; D perhaps matches TRBD1 (5 bases). V shed 4 bases and J shed 6 bases, with 16 bases lying between them. The CDR3 has 15 amino acids. Germline V gene lookup returns CDR1 MDHEN and CDR2 SYDVKM. This CDR3 is CASSSGTLVGQPQHF. CDR3 DNA sequence: TGTGCCAGCAGTTCCGGGACTCTGGTCGGTCAGCCCCAGCATTTT.

This chain's CDR3 is CASSLDRTGAPRIENQPQHF. CDR3 bases: TGTGCCAGCAGTTTGGATAGGACAGGGGCCCCCCGGATAGAAAATCAGCCCCAGCATTTT. The chain is built from TRBV27 and TRBJ1-5; 9 bases match TRBD1. Trimming at V came to 3 bases and at J to 4 bases, leaving 19 bases not matched to a gene. The CDR3 extends over 20 amino acids. Germline CDR1 and CDR2: MNHEY and SMNVEV (reference sequence).

The rearrangement uses TRBV5-5 and TRBJ2-7; 13 bases fit TRBD2. V dropped 3 bases and J dropped 4; count of bases not matched to a gene: 4. Germline V gene sequence: CDR1 SGHKS, CDR2 YYEKEE (reference sequence). The CDR3 spans 15 residues. The CDR3 region is CASSSGLAGVYEQYF. CDR3 coding DNA: TGTGCCAGCAGCTCTGGACTAGCGGGAGTTTACGAGCAGTACTTC.

The table lists this clone with a few counts. The V and J genes are TRBV29-1 and TRBJ2-3, with 15 bases identical to TRBD2. The germline V gene encodes CDR1 SQVTM and CDR2 ANQGSEA. V was clipped by 1 base and J by 1 base; unmatched bases: 6. This CDR3 spans 18 amino acids. The CDR3 nucleotides are TGCAGCGTTGAAGGGGGACTAGCGGGAGGTTTGGGCACAGATACGCAGTATTTT. Translated: CSVEGGLAGGLGTDTQYF.

This clone appeared a single time. The chain recombines TRBV7-9 with TRBJ2-1; 10 bases fit TRBD2. Germline V gives CDR1 SEHNR, CDR2 FQNEAQ (reference sequence). There are 15 residues in the CDR3. Losses at the gene ends were 5 bases for V and 6 bases for J; bases not matched to a gene: 7. DNA of the CDR3: TGTGCCAGCAGCCCAAAGCGGGAGGGCCTCAATGAGCAGTTCTTC. Translating gives CASSPKREGLNEQFF.

This chain links TRBV7-8 with TRBJ2-5; tentatively, D is TRBD2 (5 bases). With 1 base removed from V and 2 bases from J, the gap between germline ends came to 11 bases. This CDR3 has 15 amino acids. CDR1 is SGHVS and CDR2 is FQNEAQ in the germline V gene. CDR3 residues: CASSLGVREQETQYF. CDR3 nucleotide sequence: TGTGCCAGCAGCTTAGGGGTTCGGGAACAAGAGACCCAGTACTTC.

Points on this clone: A far larger clone is one base from this, pointing to a likely read error. At the DNA level, this CDR3 is encoded by other sequences in the same sample as well. The chain carries TRBV6-1 and TRBJ2-3, with D perhaps matching TRBD2 (5 bases). This CDR3 comprises 14 residues. Germline V gene data show CDR1 as MNHNS and CDR2 as SASEGT. Trimming pared 7 bases from V and 1 base from J, leaving 12 bases between. As DNA, the CDR3 is TGTGCCAGCACAGGAGGCACTGGCACAGATACGCAGTATTTT. Protein product: CASTGGTGTDTQYF.

The chain couples TRBV4-2 to TRBJ2-2; TRBD2 aligns across 9 bases. CDR3 size: 15 residues. V shed 6 bases, J shed 5 bases, and the junction held 7 bases outside the gene matches. Looked up from germline, CDR1 is LGHNA and CDR2 is YNFKEQ. This CDR3 is CASSLSGSGTGELFF. The CDR3 coding sequence is TGTGCCAGCAGTCTTAGCGGGAGTGGGACCGGGGAGCTGTTTTTT.

The V gene is TRBV7-8, the J gene TRBJ2-2; tentative D call: TRBD2 (6 bases). Deletions cut 7 bases from V and 5 bases from J, with 14 bases between. CDR3 length: 14 amino acids. From germline, CDR1 is SGHVS and CDR2 FQNEAQ. The CDR3 region is CASTRGVGTGELFF. The CDR3 DNA is TGTGCCAGCACCCGCGGGGTTGGGACCGGGGAGCTGTTTTTT.

This clone showed up just a few times. DNA for the CDR3: TGTGCCAGCAGCGCCCTAGCGGGGCCGAACACCGGGGAGCTGTTTTTT. This gives the protein CASSALAGPNTGELFF. V is TRBV9 and J is TRBJ2-2, with TRBD2 matching 9 bases. Germline V gene data show CDR1 as SGDLS and CDR2 as YYNGEE. V was clipped by 3 bases and J by 0 bases; unmatched bases: 3. The CDR3 loop spans 16 amino acids.

The V call is TRBV12-1, the J call TRBJ2-5; no check of the table's D call, TRBD2, against the DNA was made. TRBV12-1 has pseudogene status. The CDR3 runs to 15 residues. This chain's CDR3 is CASPPVETVQETQYF. The CDR3 region has the DNA TGTGCCAGCCCCCCCGTGGAGACGGTACAAGAGACCCAGTACTTC.

V usage is TRBV14 and J usage is TRBJ1-2; D is perhaps TRBD1 (5 bases). The V gene lost 0 bases and the J gene lost 3 bases, with 11 bases spanning the gap. The CDR3 runs 15 residues. CDR1 SGHDN and CDR2 FVKESK come from the germline V gene. The CDR3 coding sequence is TGTGCCAGCAGCCAAGAGCCGCAGGGCTACTATGGCTACACCTTC. This gives the protein CASSQEPQGYYGYTF.

CDR3 nucleotides: TGCAGCGTTGGTTTTACAGGGGGGGTGACAGATACGCAGTATTTT. This sequence encodes CSVGFTGGVTDTQYF. The V and J genes are TRBV29-1 and TRBJ2-3; D is possibly TRBD1 (8 bases). The CDR3 has 15 amino acids. Trimming shortened V by 4 bases and J by 3 bases, and 17 bases separated the two germline ends. The germline V gene encodes CDR1 SQVTM and CDR2 ANQGSEA.

CDR3 region: CSVEGGTGRSRTQYF. For the CDR3, the DNA is TGCAGCGTTGAAGGAGGGACAGGGCGATCGAGGACCCAGTACTTC. The V gene is TRBV29-1, the J gene TRBJ2-5, with 9 bases identical to TRBD1. This CDR3 spans 15 amino acids. Unmatched junction bases numbered 10, after V lost 1 base and J lost 7 bases. Germline CDR1 reads SQVTM; CDR2 reads ANQGSEA. Together with reference TRBV29-1 and TRBJ2-5, the CDR3 gives the full variable domain: SAVISQKPSRDICQRGTSLTIQCQVDSQVTMMFWYRQQPGQSLTLIATANQGSEATYESGFVIDKFPISRPNLTFSTLTVSNMSPEDSSIYLCSVEGGTGRSRTQYFGPGTRLLVL.

Only one count was recorded for this clone. The chain couples TRBV18 to TRBJ2-3; TRBD2 matches 7 bases. This CDR3 is 18 amino acids long. CDR1 and CDR2 (germline): KGHSH, LQKENI. V trimming: 2 bases; J trimming: 4 bases; junction bases outside the gene matches: 15. In nucleotides, the CDR3 is TGTGCCAGCTCACCAACGGCGGGAGCGGAGGGGAAATCAGATACGCAGTATTTT. Translated: CASSPTAGAEGKSDTQYF.

The genes are TRBV30 and TRBJ2-5; no clear D gene. In germline, CDR1 is GTSNPN, CDR2 SVGIG (reference sequence). The V gene lost 2 bases and the J gene lost 1 base, with 14 bases spanning the gap. The CDR3 has 15 residues. The CDR3 protein is CAWSIQAGFQETQYF. In DNA form, the CDR3 reads TGTGCCTGGAGTATCCAGGCCGGATTCCAAGAGACCCAGTACTTC.

A remark on this clone: Other DNA sequences in the sample encode the same CDR3. This sequence joins TRBV7-9 and TRBJ2-3; D is uncertain. The CDR3 contains 11 residues. Trimming left V 5 bases short and J 6 bases short, with 6 bases between. Germline CDR1 SEHNR, CDR2 FQNEAQ (reference sequence). CDR3 in DNA: TGTGCCAGCAGCCTTTTGGATACGCAGTATTTT. Amino acid sequence: CASSLLDTQYF.

The chain has TRBV7-9 and TRBJ2-5; 8 bases line up with TRBD2. Per germline, CDR1 SEHNR and CDR2 FQNEAQ (reference sequence). The CDR3 contains 14 residues. V trimming: 4 bases; J trimming: 5 bases; junction bases outside the gene matches: 6. CDR3 DNA: TGTGCCAGCAGCTCCGGGAGGGAACTTGAGACCCAGTACTTC. Translation: CASSSGRELETQYF.

This chain uses TRBV7-2 with TRBJ2-5, with 8 bases aligning to TRBD1. Trimming removed 5 bases from V and 3 bases from J; junction bases left unmatched: 5. The CDR3 is 14 residues long. Germline CDR1 is SGHTA and CDR2 is FQGNSA. CDR3: CASSQDRVKETQYF. The CDR3 nucleotides are TGTGCCAGCAGCCAGGACAGGGTAAAAGAGACCCAGTACTTC.

In its sample, this clone was seen once. The chain combines TRBV28 with TRBJ2-7, with TRBD2 matching 8 bases. Germline V lookup: CDR1 MDHEN, CDR2 SYDVKM. V was clipped by 5 bases and J by 2 bases; unmatched bases: 8. This CDR3 region has 15 residues. The CDR3 protein is CASSTRTSQAYEQYF. CDR3 DNA sequence: TGTGCCAGCAGTACGAGGACTAGCCAGGCCTACGAGCAGTACTTC.

The chain uses TRBV10-2 and TRBJ2-1; D remains ambiguous. V shed 0 bases and J shed 9 bases, with 12 bases lying between them. CDR3 length equals 14 residues. Looked up from germline, CDR1 is WSHSY and CDR2 is SAAADI. The chain's CDR3 is CASSESSSSGEQFF. CDR3 DNA: TGCGCCAGCAGTGAGTCGAGTTCTAGTGGTGAGCAGTTCTTC.

This clone was observed a handful of times. The chain joins TRBV2 to TRBJ1-6; perhaps TRBD1 as D (6 bases). Per germline, CDR1 SNHLY and CDR2 FYNNEI. V lost 5 bases, J lost 6 bases, and 14 bases lay in between. The CDR3 extends over 15 amino acids. This CDR3 reads CASSTTGSPNSPLHF. The CDR3 coding sequence is TGTGCCAGCAGTACAACAGGGTCCCCTAATTCACCCCTCCACTTT. Drawing the rest from reference TRBV2 and TRBJ1-6, the complete variable domain is EPEVTQTPSHQVTQMGQEVILRCVPISNHLYFYWYRQILGQKVEFLVSFYNNEISEKSEIFDDQFSVERPDGSNFTLKIRSTKLEDSAMYFCASSTTGSPNSPLHFGNGTRLTVT.

This sequence joins TRBV10-1 and TRBJ2-7; D may be TRBD1 (6 bases). V was trimmed by 2 bases and J by 0 bases, leaving 8 bases between them. The germline V gene has CDR1 WNHNN and CDR2 SYGVQD (reference sequence). CDR3 length: 14 residues. The CDR3 DNA sequence: TGCGCCAGCAGTGAGGGACAGAGCTCCTACGAGCAGTACTTC. As protein: CASSEGQSSYEQYF.

J is TRBJ2-5 and V is TRBV11-1; D unclear. Trimming left V 3 bases short and J 5 bases short, with 10 bases between. CDR3 length: 13 amino acids. Germline assignment: CDR1 SGHAT and CDR2 FQDESV (reference sequence). Here the CDR3 reads CASSFGFGETQYF. For the CDR3, the DNA is TGTGCCAGCAGCTTCGGGTTCGGGGAGACCCAGTACTTC.

This clone was counted a few times. Mismatch with germline at one junction end may stem from a read error. The chain employs TRBV7-7 and TRBJ2-1, with D perhaps matching TRBD2 (6 bases). The germline V gene has CDR1 SSHAT and CDR2 FNYEAQ (reference sequence). This CDR3 has 13 amino acids. The CDR3: CASSLAEDNEQFF. The CDR3, as DNA: TGTGCTAGCAGCTTAGCGGAGGACAATGAGCAGTTCTTC.

The chain employs TRBV6-5 and TRBJ2-7; a weak D match, TRBD1 (5 bases). The CDR3 has 14 amino acids. In germline, CDR1 is MNHEY, CDR2 SVGAGI. V was shortened by 1 base and J by 0 bases, with 7 bases between the two germline ends. Written as DNA, the CDR3 is TGTGCCAGCAGTTACTGGGGCAGCTCCTACGAGCAGTACTTC. It specifies CASSYWGSSYEQYF.

The chain recombines TRBV5-6 with TRBJ2-5; tentative D call: TRBD1 (6 bases). Germline values: CDR1 SGHDT, CDR2 YYEEEE. Deletions cut 4 bases from V and 5 bases from J, with 12 bases between. CDR3 length: 13 amino acids. The CDR3: CASSMNRVETQYF. The DNA for the CDR3 is TGTGCCAGCAGCATGAACAGGGTTGAGACCCAGTACTTC.

V and J are TRBV11-2 and TRBJ2-5; no definite D call. This CDR3 is 13 amino acids long. CDR1 and CDR2 from the germline V gene are SGHAT and FQNNGV. V lost 3 bases to trimming and J lost 1 base, with 6 bases between them. The CDR3 is CASSFRPQETQYF. The CDR3 DNA reads as TGTGCCAGCAGCTTTAGGCCCCAAGAGACCCAGTACTTC.